Listed below are T cell receptor beta chains from one sample, sequenced in a study of blood T cell repertoires in COVID-19. The table came from immunoSEQ multiplex PCR; TCRdb's copy has only in-frame clones and leaves some out. The data show around 39,000 clones, roughly 90% seen once. Sequencing was done on a sample of peripheral blood. Source of these receptors: a man aged 65 to 85 with acute or convalescent COVID-19. The CDR3 runs from the conserved cysteine through the conserved F or W. Fields, in order: D gene, V gene, J gene, clone size, CDR3 DNA, CDR3 protein. A D gene is named only where the DNA matches it firmly. Size tells how often a clone was seen (once, few, many) or the class of an expanded clone, and some rows leave it out.

.,TRBV4-3,TRBJ2-7,.,TGCGCCAGCAGCCAAGCGATTGGCGGGGCGGGGAAGTCCTACGAGCAGTACTTC,CASSQAIGGAGKSYEQYF
TRBD2,TRBV7-2,TRBJ2-5,.,TGTGCCAGCAGCTCGTTAGGTGGACTAGCCCGCTCAGAGACCCAGTACTTC,CASSSLGGLARSETQYF
.,TRBV6-5,TRBJ1-5,.,TGTGCCAGCAGTTACAGGGGTTATCCCTATATCCAGCCCCAGCATTTT,CASSYRGYPYIQPQHF
.,TRBV7-9,TRBJ1-3,.,TGTGCCAGCAGCACTCCCCCAGGGTCCGCTGGAAACACCATATATTTT,CASSTPPGSAGNTIYF
.,TRBV4-2,TRBJ2-1,.,TGTGCCAGCAGCCAATCCGACTTGGACAATGAGCAGTTCTTC,CASSQSDLDNEQFF
TRBD2,TRBV5-1,TRBJ2-3,.,TGCGCCAGCAGCTCGAAGGTCCCGGGAGGGCCGAGTGATACGCAGTATTTT,CASSSKVPGGPSDTQYF
TRBD2,TRBV5-6,TRBJ2-2,.,TGTGCCAGCAGGGGGACTAGAAGAGAGACCGGGGAGCTGTTTTTT,CASRGTRRETGELFF
TRBD1,TRBV5-1,TRBJ2-5,.,TGCGCCAGCAGCTTGAAGAGGCAGGGGGTGGTTCAAGAGACCCAGTACTTC,CASSLKRQGVVQETQYF
.,TRBV7-8,TRBJ1-1,once,TGTGCCAGCAGCTTTATCTTGAACACTGAAGCTTTCTTT,CASSFILNTEAFF
.,TRBV5-1,TRBJ1-6,.,TGCGCCAGCCACTCCGATTATAATTCACCCCTCCACTTT,CASHSDYNSPLHF
.,TRBV6-5,TRBJ1-1,.,TGTGCCAGCAGTCGAGGGACATTGAACACTGAAGCTTTCTTT,CASSRGTLNTEAFF
TRBD1,TRBV7-3,TRBJ1-2,.,TGTGCCAGCAGCCGGACAGGGGGCTATGGCTACACCTTC,CASSRTGGYGYTF
.,TRBV15,TRBJ1-1,.,TGTGCCACCAGCAGTAGTAGAGGGGGAGAGAACACTGAAGCTTTCTTT,CATSSSRGGENTEAFF
.,TRBV28,TRBJ2-1,.,TGTGCCAGCAGTACCCGGGACTACAATGAGCAGTTCTTC,CASSTRDYNEQFF
TRBD2,TRBV4-3,TRBJ2-5,once,TGCGCCAGCAGCCAGCAAGCGGGAGGGCCAGGAGAGACCCAGTACTTC,CASSQQAGGPGETQYF
.,TRBV20-1,TRBJ2-2,.,TGCAGTGCTAGTGTTTCGGGGAACACCGGGGAGCTGTTTTTT,CSASVSGNTGELFF
.,TRBV5-6,TRBJ2-2,.,TGTGCCAGCAGCTTGGTACCGCGAGGTACCGGGGAGCTGTTTTTT,CASSLVPRGTGELFF
.,TRBV5-1,TRBJ2-7,once,TGCGCCAGCAAAACACAGGGAGCCTACGAGCAGTACTTC,CASKTQGAYEQYF
.,TRBV12-3/TRBV12-4,TRBJ1-2,.,TGTGCCAGCGGTCAGGGGTTTAACTATGGCTACACCTTC,CASGQGFNYGYTF
.,TRBV4-3,TRBJ2-1,.,TGCGCCAGCAGCCAAGATCAAGACAGTTCCTTCTACAATGAGCAGTTCTTC,CASSQDQDSSFYNEQFF
TRBD1,TRBV7-2,TRBJ1-4,once,TGTGCCAGCAGCCGGAGGACAGGGGGCTACGAAAAACTGTTTTTT,CASSRRTGGYEKLFF